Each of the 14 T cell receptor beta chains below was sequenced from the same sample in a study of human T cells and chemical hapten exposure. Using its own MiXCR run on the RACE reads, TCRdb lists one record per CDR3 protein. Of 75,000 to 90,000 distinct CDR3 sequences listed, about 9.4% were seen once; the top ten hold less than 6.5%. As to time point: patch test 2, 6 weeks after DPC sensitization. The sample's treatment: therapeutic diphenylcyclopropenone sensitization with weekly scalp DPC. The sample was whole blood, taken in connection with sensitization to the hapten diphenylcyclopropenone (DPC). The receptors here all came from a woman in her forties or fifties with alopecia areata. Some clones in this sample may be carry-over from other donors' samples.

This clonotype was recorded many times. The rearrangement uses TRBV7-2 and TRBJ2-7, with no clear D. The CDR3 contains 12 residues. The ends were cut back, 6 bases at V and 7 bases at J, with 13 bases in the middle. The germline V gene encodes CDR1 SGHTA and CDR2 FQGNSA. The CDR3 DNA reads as TGTGCCAGCAGTACCCCCCCAAAGGAGCAGTACTTC. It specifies CASSTPPKEQYF.

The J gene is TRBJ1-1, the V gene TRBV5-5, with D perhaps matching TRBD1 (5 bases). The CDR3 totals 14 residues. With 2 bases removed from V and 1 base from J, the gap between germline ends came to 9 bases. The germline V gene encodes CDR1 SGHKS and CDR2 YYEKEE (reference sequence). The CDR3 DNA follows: TGTGCCAGCAGCTTTCTTGACAGGAACACTGAAGCTTTCTTT. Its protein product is CASSFLDRNTEAFF.

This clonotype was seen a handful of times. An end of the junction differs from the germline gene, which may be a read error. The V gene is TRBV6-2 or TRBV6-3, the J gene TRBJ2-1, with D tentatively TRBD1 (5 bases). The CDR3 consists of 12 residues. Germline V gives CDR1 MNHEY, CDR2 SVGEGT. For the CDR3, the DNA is TGTGCCAGCAGTCCTCAGACAGATGATCAGTTCTTC. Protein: CASSPQTDDQFF.

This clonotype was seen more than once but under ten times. The CDR3 DNA follows: TGTGCCAGCTCATCCTCCGGACAGGGGGGAACTGAAGCTTTCTTT. Amino acids: CASSSSGQGGTEAFF. The chain recombines TRBV18 with TRBJ1-1; TRBD1 aligns across 10 bases. The CDR3 runs 15 residues. Germline-derived CDR1 and CDR2 are KGHSH and LQKENI. J lost 5 bases, V lost 5 bases, and 8 bases had no gene match.

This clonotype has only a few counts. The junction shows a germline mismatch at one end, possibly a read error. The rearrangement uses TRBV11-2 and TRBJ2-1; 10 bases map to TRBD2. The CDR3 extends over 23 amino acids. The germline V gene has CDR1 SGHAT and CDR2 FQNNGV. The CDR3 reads CVSSLLRGRLAGEGLLSYNEQFF. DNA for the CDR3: TGTGTCAGCAGCTTATTGCGGGGTAGGCTAGCGGGAGAGGGCCTCCTCTCCTACAATGAGCAGTTCTTC.

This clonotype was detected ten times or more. CDR3 sequence reads: CASSLVLAGGIAKNIQYF. DNA for the CDR3: TGTGCCAGCAGCTTAGTTCTCGCGGGGGGAATAGCCAAAAACATTCAGTACTTC. The rearrangement joins TRBV13 to TRBJ2-4, with 8 nucleotides matching TRBD2. The CDR3 runs 18 residues. The V segment lost 1 base and the J segment 0 bases; nucleotides outside the gene matches: 8. Germline CDR1 is PRHDT and CDR2 is FYEKMQ (reference sequence). Variable domain in full (rest from reference TRBV13 and TRBJ2-4): AAGVIQSPRHLIKEKRETATLKCYPIPRHDTVYWYQQGPGQDPQFLISFYEKMQSDKGSIPDRFSAQQFSDYHSELNMSSLELGDSALYFCASSLVLAGGIAKNIQYFGAGTRLSVL.

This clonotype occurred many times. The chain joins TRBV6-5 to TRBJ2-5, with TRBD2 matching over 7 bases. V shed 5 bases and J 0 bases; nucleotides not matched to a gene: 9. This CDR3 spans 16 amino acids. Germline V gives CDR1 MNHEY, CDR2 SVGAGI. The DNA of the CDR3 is TGTGCCAGCAGTAACCGGGACTACGGGTACCAAGAGACCCAGTACTTC. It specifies CASSNRDYGYQETQYF.

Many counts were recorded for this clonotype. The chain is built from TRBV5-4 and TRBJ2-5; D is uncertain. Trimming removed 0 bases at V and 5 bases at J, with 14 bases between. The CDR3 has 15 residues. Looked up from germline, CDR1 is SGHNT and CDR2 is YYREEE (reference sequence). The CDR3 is CASSLAGWARETQYF. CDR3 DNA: TGTGCCAGCAGCTTGGCCGGATGGGCCCGTGAGACCCAGTACTTC.

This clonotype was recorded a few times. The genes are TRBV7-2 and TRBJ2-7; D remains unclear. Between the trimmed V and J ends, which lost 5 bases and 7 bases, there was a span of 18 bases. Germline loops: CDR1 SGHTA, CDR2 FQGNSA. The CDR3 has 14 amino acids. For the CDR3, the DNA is TGTGCCAGCAGCCCCCCCCCACCTCCGGAGGAGCAGTACTTC. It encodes CASSPPPPPEEQYF. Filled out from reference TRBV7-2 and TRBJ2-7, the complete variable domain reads GAGVSQSPSNKVTEKGKDVELRCDPISGHTALYWYRQSLGQGLEFLIYFQGNSAPDKSGLPSDRFSAERTGGSVSTLTIQRTQQEDSAVYLCASSPPPPPEEQYFGPGTRLTVT.

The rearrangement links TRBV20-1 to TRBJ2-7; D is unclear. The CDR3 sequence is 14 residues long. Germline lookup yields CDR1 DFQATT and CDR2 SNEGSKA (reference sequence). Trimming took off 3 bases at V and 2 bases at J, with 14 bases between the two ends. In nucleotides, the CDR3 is TGCAGTGCTAGTAGGCTACGGAACCCCTACGAGCAGTACTTC. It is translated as CSASRLRNPYEQYF.

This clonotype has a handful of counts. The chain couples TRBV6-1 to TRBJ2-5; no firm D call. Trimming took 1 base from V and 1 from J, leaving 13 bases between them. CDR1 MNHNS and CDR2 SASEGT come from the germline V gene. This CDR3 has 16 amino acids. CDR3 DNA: TGTGCCAGCAGTGAAGATACCTGGGGTTCCCAAGAGACCCAGTACTTC. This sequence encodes CASSEDTWGSQETQYF.

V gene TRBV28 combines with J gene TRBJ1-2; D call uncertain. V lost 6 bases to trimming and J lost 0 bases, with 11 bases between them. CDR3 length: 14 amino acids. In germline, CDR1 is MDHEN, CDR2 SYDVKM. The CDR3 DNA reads TGTGCCAGCAGCGAGATAGGGCCTAACTATGGCTACACCTTC. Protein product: CASSEIGPNYGYTF.

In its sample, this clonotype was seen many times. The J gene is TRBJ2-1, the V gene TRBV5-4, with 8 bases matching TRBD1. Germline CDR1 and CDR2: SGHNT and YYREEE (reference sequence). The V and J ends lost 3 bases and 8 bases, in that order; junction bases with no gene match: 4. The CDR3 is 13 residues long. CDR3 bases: TGTGCCAGCAGCTCCCGACAGGGGTATGAGCAGTTCTTC. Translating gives CASSSRQGYEQFF.

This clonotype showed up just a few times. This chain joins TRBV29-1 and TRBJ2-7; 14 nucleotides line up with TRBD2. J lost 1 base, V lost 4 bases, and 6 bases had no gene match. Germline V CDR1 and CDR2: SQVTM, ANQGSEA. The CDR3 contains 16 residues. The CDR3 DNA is TGCAGCGTTGTGGGGACTAGCGGGAGAGCATCCTACGAGCAGTACTTC. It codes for CSVVGTSGRASYEQYF.